This T cell receptor beta chain came from a study of cytomegalovirus exposure and HLA in healthy donors. Both 60 Vbeta primers and 13 Jbeta primers went into the PCR. Measured with immunoSEQ multiplex PCR; TCRdb has only the in-frame clones, and not every one. Among fewer than 200,000 clones listed, around four fifths were seen once. This CDR3 contains 14 residues. The V and J ends lost 0 bases and 7 bases, in that order; junction bases with no gene match: 5. Germline lookup yields CDR1 MNHEY and CDR2 SVGAGI. The receptor's source is a woman aged 50 to 60 in good health and CMV-seronegative. The sample was PBMCs. V usage is TRBV6-5 and J usage is TRBJ1-1, with 7 bases that match TRBD1. CDR3 in amino acids: CASSYSWTGVEAFF. The DNA for the CDR3 is TGTGCCAGCAGTTACTCGTGGACAGGTGTTGAAGCTTTCTTT.